The 6 T cell receptor beta chains listed next were all sequenced from one sample in a study of PD-L1 blockade in urothelial cancer. Using immunoSEQ multiplex PCR, the repertoire was profiled, and TCRdb retains in-frame clones only, with some absent. The data show 30,000 or so clones, roughly 82% seen once. The material was PBMCs, obtained around atezolizumab (anti-PD-L1) treatment. The receptors derive from a man aged 60 to 75 with urothelial cancer.

The rearrangement joins TRBV5-8 to TRBJ2-1; weak D call: TRBD2 (6 bases). Germline V gene data show CDR1 as SGHTS and CDR2 as YDEGEE. This CDR3 contains 15 residues. The V end lost 4 bases, the J end lost 0 bases, and 11 bases lay between the germline ends. CDR3 in DNA: TGTGCCAGCAGCACCGACGGGAGCTCCTACAATGAGCAGTTCTTC. As protein: CASSTDGSSYNEQFF.

V gene TRBV19 combines with J gene TRBJ1-3, with TRBD1 identical over 7 bases. The CDR3 spans 14 residues. J gave up 3 bases and V 5 bases, and 4 bases lay outside the gene matches. Germline lookup yields CDR1 LNHDA and CDR2 SQIVND (reference sequence). The CDR3 nucleotides read TGTGCCAGTAGTCACAGGGGAGGTGGAAACACCATATATTTT. Translated, it gives CASSHRGGGNTIYF.

The chain has TRBV19 and TRBJ1-2, with 8 bases identical to TRBD1. Germline V gene sequence: CDR1 LNHDA, CDR2 SQIVND (reference sequence). There are 14 residues in the CDR3. Unmatched junction bases numbered 11, after V lost 9 bases and J lost 5 bases. CDR3 residues: CASSVGQDSYGYTF. CDR3 DNA: TGTGCCAGCAGTGTGGGACAGGACTCTTATGGCTACACCTTC. Full variable domain (remainder filled in from reference TRBV19 and TRBJ1-2): DGGITQSPKYLFRKEGQNVTLSCEQNLNHDAMYWYRQDPGQGLRLIYYSQIVNDFQKGDIAEGYSVSREKKESFPLTVTSAQKNPTAFYLCASSVGQDSYGYTFGSGTRLTVV.

This chain joins TRBV2 and TRBJ1-5; no reliable D call. This CDR3 comprises 13 residues. The V end was cut by 8 bases, the J end by 6 bases, with 14 bases between. The germline V gene has CDR1 SNHLY and CDR2 FYNNEI. CDR3 DNA: TGTGCCAGCGCGTTCTGGGAGTCTCAGCCCCAGCATTTT. Protein product: CASAFWESQPQHF.

The genes are TRBV25-1 and TRBJ2-5; 8 nucleotides line up with TRBD1. The CDR3 sequence is 15 residues long. Trimming took 6 bases from V and 7 from J; bases not matched to a gene: 13. Germline assignment: CDR1 MGHDK and CDR2 SYGVNS. The CDR3 coding sequence is TGTGCCAGCAGACCAGGGGGCAGCGTCCTTGGGACCCAGTACTTC. This codes for CASRPGGSVLGTQYF.

This chain connects TRBV30 to TRBJ1-2; D might be TRBD1 (6 bases). This CDR3 is 14 amino acids long. Trimming took 0 bases from V and 4 from J, leaving 12 bases between them. Germline values: CDR1 GTSNPN, CDR2 SVGIG (reference sequence). The CDR3 nucleotides are TGTGCCTGGAGTGTTCAGGGCAGGGGCTATGGCTACACCTTC. This translates into CAWSVQGRGYGYTF.